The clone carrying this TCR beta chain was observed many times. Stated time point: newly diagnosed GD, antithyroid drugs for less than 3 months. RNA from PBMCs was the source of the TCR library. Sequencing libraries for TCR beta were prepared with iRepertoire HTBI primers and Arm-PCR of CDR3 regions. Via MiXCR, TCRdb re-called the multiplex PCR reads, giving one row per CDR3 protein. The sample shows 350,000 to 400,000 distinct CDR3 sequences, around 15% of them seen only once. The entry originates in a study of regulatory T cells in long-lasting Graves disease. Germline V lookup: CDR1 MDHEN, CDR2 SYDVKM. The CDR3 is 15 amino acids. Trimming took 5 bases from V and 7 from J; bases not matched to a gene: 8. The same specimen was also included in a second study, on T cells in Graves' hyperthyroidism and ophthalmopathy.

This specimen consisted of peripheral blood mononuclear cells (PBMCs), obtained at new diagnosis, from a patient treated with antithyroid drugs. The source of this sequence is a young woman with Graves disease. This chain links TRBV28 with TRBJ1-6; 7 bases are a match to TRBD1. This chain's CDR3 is CASSLGGQHNSPLHF. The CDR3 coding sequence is TGTGCCAGCAGTCTAGGGGGACAGCACAATTCACCCCTCCACTTT.